Presented here are 2 T cell receptor beta chains from one specimen sequenced in a study of OX40 agonist ivuxolimab in advanced cancers. The protocol was immunoSEQ multiplex PCR, while the TCRdb copy is restricted to in-frame clones and leaves out a portion. This sample yields tens of thousands of clones, of which 70% to 90% are seen a single time; 5.2% belongs to the top ten. The sample consisted of CD4+ or CD8+ T cells sorted from blood, taken in a trial of the OX40 agonist ivuxolimab. The receptors here all came from an adult with an advanced solid tumor such as melanoma, head and neck, liver or kidney cancer.

V and J are TRBV5-1 and TRBJ1-1; weak D call: TRBD1 (5 bases). Germline CDR1 reads SGHRS; CDR2 reads YFSETQ. Trimming pared 5 bases from V and 0 bases from J, leaving 8 bases between. The CDR3 extends over 13 amino acids. CDR3 sequence (DNA): TGCGCCAGCAGTGGGGGTATGAACACTGAAGCTTTCTTT. Translating gives CASSGGMNTEAFF.

The chain has TRBV4-3 and TRBJ1-1, with D uncertain. Germline CDR1 and CDR2: LGHNA and YSLEER. Trimming pared 0 bases from V and 2 bases from J, leaving 13 bases between. This CDR3 has 16 residues. The CDR3 here is CASSQDRSGPNTEAFF. CDR3 DNA sequence: TGCGCCAGCAGCCAAGATCGGTCAGGACCCAACACTGAAGCTTTCTTT.